Included here is one T cell receptor beta chain sequence, with context. This specimen belongs to a study of T cell repertoires in cytomegalovirus infection. One entry per CDR3 protein results from TCRdb running MiXCR on the reads. The data hold fewer than 250,000 distinct CDR3 sequences, with roughly 22% observed a single time. This CDR3 has 15 residues. Germline loops: CDR1 DFQATT, CDR2 SNEGSKA (reference sequence). Trimming left V 3 bases short and J 2 bases short, with 14 bases between. This TCR came from a human donor in good health (CMV status not recorded). Some clones in this sample may be carry-over from other donors' samples. The chain links TRBV20-1 to TRBJ2-1; D ambiguous. Sequencing was carried out using CD8+ T cells from PBMCs. CDR3 in amino acids: CSASGFPQAYNEQFF. The CDR3 region has the DNA TGCAGTGCTAGCGGGTTCCCTCAAGCCTACAATGAGCAGTTCTTC.